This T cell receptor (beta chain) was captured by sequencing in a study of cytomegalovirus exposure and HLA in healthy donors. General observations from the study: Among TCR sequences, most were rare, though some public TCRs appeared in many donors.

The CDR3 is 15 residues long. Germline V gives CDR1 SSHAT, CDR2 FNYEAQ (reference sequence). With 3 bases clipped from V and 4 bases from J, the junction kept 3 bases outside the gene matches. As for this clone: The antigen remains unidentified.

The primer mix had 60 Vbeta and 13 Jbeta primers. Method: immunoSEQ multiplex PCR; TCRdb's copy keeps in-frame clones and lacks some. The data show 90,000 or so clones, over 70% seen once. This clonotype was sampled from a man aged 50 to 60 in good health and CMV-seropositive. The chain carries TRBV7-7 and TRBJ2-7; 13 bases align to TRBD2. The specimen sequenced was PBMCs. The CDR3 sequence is CASSLGTSGNYEQYF. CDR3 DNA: TGTGCCAGCAGCTTGGGGACTAGCGGGAATTACGAGCAGTACTTC.